Below, 28 T cell receptor beta chains from the same sample are listed, as sequenced in a study of shared clonotypes between healthy human individuals. Naive CD8 cells were CD45RO-negative, positively selected for CCR7, excluding terminally differentiated effector memory CD45RA+ cells. Clones were read by immunoSEQ multiplex PCR, and TCRdb kept only the in-frame ones, dropping some. Of over 2,000,000 clones detected, roughly 93% appear once; the ten largest clones hold 1.5% to 2%. Sequences were obtained from naive CD8+ T cells from PBMCs. These receptors were taken from a young man in good health. Some clones in this sample may be carry-over from other donors' samples.

The V and J genes are TRBV5-6 and TRBJ2-5; D is possibly TRBD1 (5 bases). Trimming left V 4 bases short and J 5 bases short, with 9 bases between. Germline V lookup: CDR1 SGHDT, CDR2 YYEEEE. The CDR3 is 12 amino acids. The CDR3 DNA reads TGTGCCAGCAGCGACAGTGGGGAGACCCAGTACTTC. Its protein is CASSDSGETQYF.

The chain has TRBV7-9 and TRBJ2-2, with D possibly matching TRBD2 (5 bases). This CDR3 has 15 amino acids. Germline CDR1 and CDR2: SEHNR and FQNEAQ (reference sequence). V was cut by 5 bases and J by 8 bases, with 18 bases left in between. CDR3 sequence (DNA): TGTGCCAGCAGCACGCCCGGGGAAGCCCGGGGGGAGCTGTTTTTT. Protein: CASSTPGEARGELFF.

The chain employs TRBV27 and TRBJ2-7; D assignment may be TRBD1 or TRBD2 (5 bases each). Germline CDR1 and CDR2: MNHEY and SMNVEV (reference sequence). Trimming took off 7 bases at V and 4 bases at J, with 23 bases between the two ends. The CDR3 length is 16 residues. The CDR3 is CASKTPNGAGRYEQYF. CDR3 nucleotide sequence: TGTGCCAGCAAAACCCCCAACGGGGCGGGTAGGTACGAGCAGTACTTC.

This clone was seen only once. The V and J genes are TRBV7-9 and TRBJ2-7; 10 bases map to TRBD1. The V gene's germline CDR1 is SEHNR and CDR2 FQNEAQ (reference sequence). This CDR3 region has 15 residues. The V and J ends lost 5 bases and 6 bases, in that order; junction bases with no gene match: 10. The CDR3 loop reads CASSKEQTGGREQYF. CDR3 nucleotides: TGTGCCAGCAGCAAGGAACAGACAGGGGGCCGCGAGCAGTACTTC.

The chain joins TRBV7-9 to TRBJ2-3, with D possibly being TRBD2 (6 bases). Germline V lookup: CDR1 SEHNR, CDR2 FQNEAQ (reference sequence). The length of the CDR3 is 13 residues. V was cut by 11 bases and J by 0 bases, with 12 bases left in between. CDR3 nucleotides: TGTGCCTCCCGGGAGTTGAGCACAGATACGCAGTATTTT. Amino acids: CASRELSTDTQYF. Full variable domain (missing parts from reference TRBV7-9 and TRBJ2-3): DTGVSQNPRHKITKRGQNVTFRCDPISEHNRLYWYRQTLGQGPEFLTYFQNEAQLEKSRLLSDRFSAERPKGSFSTLEIQRTEQGDSAMYLCASRELSTDTQYFGPGTRLTVL.

The rearrangement uses TRBV9 and TRBJ2-3, with 13 bases matching TRBD2. The CDR3 covers 20 residues. Germline V CDR1 and CDR2: SGDLS, YYNGEE. With 3 bases clipped from V and 2 bases from J, the junction kept 15 bases outside the gene matches. Here the CDR3 reads CASSGPGKGLAGVPTDTQYF. The CDR3 DNA follows: TGTGCCAGCAGCGGCCCAGGCAAAGGACTAGCGGGAGTCCCCACAGATACGCAGTATTTT.

The V call is TRBV27, the J call TRBJ1-1; 9 bases match TRBD1. Unmatched junction bases numbered 9, after V lost 6 bases and J lost 4 bases. Germline CDR1 reads MNHEY; CDR2 reads SMNVEV (reference sequence). The length of the CDR3 is 15 residues. CDR3: CASSSQGAPSTEAFF. CDR3 in DNA: TGTGCCAGCAGCTCACAGGGGGCTCCGAGCACTGAAGCTTTCTTT.

With respect to this clone: Within the sample, other DNA sequences also encode this same CDR3. This chain links TRBV29-1 with TRBJ1-2; no definite D call. The V end lost 5 bases, the J end lost 4 bases, and 8 bases lay between the germline ends. Germline CDR1 SQVTM, CDR2 ANQGSEA. This CDR3 has 11 amino acids. The DNA for the CDR3 is TGCAGCGTTTCCGGATCCTATGGCTACACCTTC. This gives the protein CSVSGSYGYTF.

V is TRBV5-6 and J is TRBJ1-1, with D possibly TRBD1 on 5 matching bases. Trimming stripped 2 bases from V and 0 bases from J, with 8 bases between. Germline V CDR1 and CDR2: SGHDT, YYEEEE. The CDR3 runs 14 residues. The CDR3 here is CASSFRRVNTEAFF. The CDR3 nucleotides read TGTGCCAGCAGCTTCCGCAGGGTGAACACTGAAGCTTTCTTT.

The chain links TRBV5-4 to TRBJ2-5; D is possibly TRBD2 (5 bases). The CDR3 length is 11 residues. Trimming left V 5 bases short and J 5 bases short, with 7 bases between. Germline V lookup: CDR1 SGHNT, CDR2 YYREEE (reference sequence). The CDR3 region has the DNA TGTGCCAGCAGATGGGAGGAGACCCAGTACTTC. Its translation: CASRWEETQYF.

The gene calls are TRBV4-1 and TRBJ2-7, with 8 bases fitting TRBD1. Germline V gives CDR1 MGHRA, CDR2 YSYEKL. The V segment lost 0 bases and the J segment 6 bases; nucleotides outside the gene matches: 13. The CDR3 runs 17 residues. CDR3 DNA: TGCGCCAGCAGCCAAGAAATGGGCAGGGGGCTGCCAGGCGAGCAGTACTTC. As protein: CASSQEMGRGLPGEQYF.

V and J are TRBV19 and TRBJ1-5; D not resolved. The ends were cut back, 5 bases at V and 1 base at J, with 6 bases in the middle. CDR3 length: 13 residues. CDR1 and CDR2 (germline): LNHDA, SQIVND (reference sequence). As DNA, the CDR3 is TGTGCCAGTAGTCAGGACAGCAATCAGCCCCAGCATTTT. It yields the protein CASSQDSNQPQHF.

The rearrangement links TRBV27 to TRBJ1-5; unclear D gene. This CDR3 comprises 14 residues. V was cut by 2 bases and J by 4 bases, with 9 bases left in between. CDR1 is MNHEY and CDR2 is SMNVEV in the germline V gene (reference sequence). The CDR3 nucleotides read TGTGCCAGCAGTTTAAACGGGCCTAATCAGCCCCAGCATTTT. Its translation is CASSLNGPNQPQHF.

This rearrangement joins TRBV7-9 to TRBJ2-7; the match to TRBD2 covers 15 bases. CDR3 length: 16 amino acids. CDR1 and CDR2 from the germline V gene are SEHNR and FQNEAQ (reference sequence). Unmatched junction bases numbered 3, after V lost 5 bases and J lost 1 base. This chain's CDR3 is CASSKGLAGGSYEQYF. The CDR3 DNA reads as TGTGCCAGCAGCAAGGGACTAGCGGGGGGATCCTACGAGCAGTACTTC.

The rearrangement joins TRBV7-9 to TRBJ2-1, with D tentatively TRBD2 (6 bases). This CDR3 is built from 15 residues. From germline, CDR1 is SEHNR and CDR2 FQNEAQ (reference sequence). Trimming took 7 bases from V and 4 from J, leaving 17 bases between them. The DNA for the CDR3 is TGTGCCAGCATCCCTCCGGGCGGGGCGTACAATGAGCAGTTCTTC. This encodes CASIPPGGAYNEQFF.

This clone was seen a few times. This CDR3 is also generated by other DNA sequences in the sample. The rearrangement joins TRBV4-1 to TRBJ1-1; TRBD1 matches at 7 bases. V gave up 2 bases and J gave up 2 bases; unmatched junction bases: 5. Germline CDR1 reads MGHRA; CDR2 reads YSYEKL. The CDR3 totals 15 residues. In DNA, the CDR3 is TGCGCCAGCAGCCAAACCGGGACAGCCAACACTGAAGCTTTCTTT. It yields the protein CASSQTGTANTEAFF.

The gene calls are TRBV6-5 and TRBJ2-1; D is undetermined. This CDR3 region has 15 residues. CDR1 MNHEY and CDR2 SVGAGI come from the germline V gene. Trimming pared 8 bases from V and 4 bases from J, leaving 18 bases between. CDR3 nucleotides: TGTGCCAGCGGATTTCGACACCTAGAGTACAATGAGCAGTTCTTC. This sequence encodes CASGFRHLEYNEQFF.

The chain employs TRBV6-1 and TRBJ2-3, with 8 bases identical to TRBD1. CDR3 size: 15 residues. V lost 5 bases and J lost 4; bases outside the gene matches: 8. CDR1 is MNHNS and CDR2 is SASEGT in the germline V gene. Written as DNA, the CDR3 is TGTGCCAGCAGTCCCTGGACAGGGATGGCAGATACGCAGTATTTT. It is translated as CASSPWTGMADTQYF.

This chain uses TRBV6-4 with TRBJ1-4; no reliable D call. CDR3 length: 10 residues. CDR1 and CDR2 (germline): MRHNA, SNTAGT. V lost 5 bases to trimming and J lost 17 bases, with 12 bases between them. Written as DNA, the CDR3 is TGTGCCAGCAGTCCCCCGGGCGAATTTTTT. It translates to CASSPPGEFF.

This rearrangement joins TRBV5-1 to TRBJ2-6; D is ambiguous. The CDR3 length is 16 residues. Germline V gene sequence: CDR1 SGHRS, CDR2 YFSETQ. V lost 3 bases, J lost 4 bases, and 14 bases lay in between. CDR3 protein: CASSSRSGSGANVLTF. The CDR3 nucleotides read TGCGCCAGCAGCTCCCGGTCGGGTTCCGGGGCCAACGTCCTGACTTTC.

This chain joins TRBV11-2 and TRBJ1-6; tentatively, D is TRBD1 (5 bases). The CDR3 length is 15 residues. CDR1 SGHAT and CDR2 FQNNGV come from the germline V gene. V was trimmed by 5 bases and J by 4 bases, leaving 12 bases between them. CDR3: CASSPPRQYNSPLHF. Written as DNA, the CDR3 is TGTGCCAGCAGCCCACCTCGACAGTATAATTCACCCCTCCACTTT.

The chain employs TRBV27 and TRBJ2-5; D tentatively reads TRBD1 or TRBD2 (5 bases each). Trimming took 6 bases from V and 4 from J, leaving 24 bases between them. Germline assignment: CDR1 MNHEY and CDR2 SMNVEV (reference sequence). The CDR3 totals 17 residues. CDR3: CASSLTLGEKRGETQYF. CDR3 DNA sequence: TGTGCCAGCAGCCTTACCTTAGGGGAGAAAAGGGGAGAGACCCAGTACTTC.

For this clone: This sample includes further DNA sequences coding for the same CDR3. V gene TRBV15 combines with J gene TRBJ2-7, with a possible D match to TRBD2 (6 bases). V lost 6 bases and J lost 3, with 12 bases in between. CDR3 length: 13 residues. The germline V gene encodes CDR1 LNHNV and CDR2 YYDKDF (reference sequence). The CDR3 loop reads CATRDGGRYEQYF. CDR3 nucleotide sequence: TGTGCCACCAGGGACGGGGGACGCTACGAGCAGTACTTC.

The chain uses TRBV27 and TRBJ2-4; possible D gene TRBD1, 6 bases. The V gene lost 5 bases and the J gene lost 0 bases, with 17 bases spanning the gap. The CDR3 is 17 amino acids. Germline-derived CDR1 and CDR2 are MNHEY and SMNVEV (reference sequence). CDR3 loop: CASSPYRAGPAKNIQYF. The CDR3 DNA sequence: TGTGCCAGCAGTCCCTACAGGGCTGGGCCAGCCAAAAACATTCAGTACTTC.

V is TRBV7-9 and J is TRBJ2-7; 10 bases are a match to TRBD2. The CDR3 sequence is 14 residues long. CDR1 is SEHNR, CDR2 FQNEAQ, per germline (reference sequence). V was clipped by 5 bases and J by 4 bases; unmatched bases: 5. As DNA, the CDR3 is TGTGCCAGCAGCCCCACTAGCGGGATGTACGAGCAGTACTTC. This sequence encodes CASSPTSGMYEQYF.

This clone was detected once. This chain joins TRBV6-6 and TRBJ2-7, with D maybe TRBD1 (6 bases). Germline assignment: CDR1 MNHNY and CDR2 SVGAGI (reference sequence). The CDR3 has 13 amino acids. V lost 0 bases and J lost 6, with 9 bases in between. The CDR3 coding sequence is TGTGCCAGCAGTTACTCGGCAGGGGCCGAGCAGTACTTC. Amino acid sequence: CASSYSAGAEQYF.

Notes on this clone: Other DNA sequences in this sample translate to the same CDR3. V is TRBV27 and J is TRBJ2-1, with D tentatively TRBD2 (6 bases). The CDR3 has 15 residues. The V gene's germline CDR1 is MNHEY and CDR2 SMNVEV (reference sequence). V was pared by 2 bases and J by 0 bases, with 8 bases between. The CDR3 is CASSLVGSSYNEQFF. The CDR3 nucleotides read TGTGCCAGCAGTTTAGTCGGGAGCTCCTACAATGAGCAGTTCTTC.

The chain is built from TRBV5-4 and TRBJ2-3; D uncertain. Germline V gene data show CDR1 as SGHNT and CDR2 as YYREEE (reference sequence). The CDR3 consists of 16 residues. The V gene lost 4 bases and the J gene lost 2 bases, with 17 bases spanning the gap. CDR3 protein: CASSNIQMDLTDTQYF. The CDR3 nucleotides read TGTGCCAGCAGCAATATTCAGATGGACCTCACAGATACGCAGTATTTT.